This T cell receptor beta chain originates from a study of blood T cell repertoires in COVID-19 (dated by TCRdb to 2019 to 2021). About the study as a whole: The collaborator samples originated in the United States, Italy and Spain and spanned the acute and convalescent phases of COVID-19. The material from the prospective study consisted of cDNA or gDNA derived from T cells, B-cell-depleted T cells, or PBMCs. Deeply sampled blood TCRbeta repertoires from subjects exposed to, actively infected with, or recovered from COVID-19 were included in the dataset. A freely available public database, intended as a resource for researchers studying the immune response to SARS-CoV-2, is where the repertoires were released. The samples were drawn from two sources: the first 160 participants of the ongoing ImmuneRACE study, and 1,254 subjects contributed by 6 global collaborators. The sample metadata nearly always contained a de-identified subject ID, COVID-19 status, age in years and sex. Where available, HLA class I and class II types were obtained from metadata supplied by the sample provider rather than from assay-based typing. Study-wide conclusions, independent of this receptor: The quantity of clinical and demographic metadata differed by source and by participant and was supplied without curation.

This clone was seen a handful of times. The antigen it recognizes is unknown. No base quality information exists; no much larger clone differs at one position. TCRbeta CDR3 regions were amplified from genomic DNA using the immunoSEQ Assay, a bias-controlled multiplex PCR. Per the source publication's procedure: The number of nucleated cells in each sample was estimated from the amplification of reference gene primers within the assay. To quantify the absolute abundance of each unique TCRbeta CDR3 rearrangement, sequence reads were collapsed and filtered. Productive Simpson clonality was computed per sample as the square root of Simpson's diversity index over productive rearrangements. Held by TCRdb, this immuneACCESS table contains in-frame sequences only and omits some clones. Under half of the omission traces to an unresolved V gene where checked; the cause of the rest is unknown. V and J calls and clone size are those listed in that table; D and trimming were worked out from the DNA. The sample yields roughly 250,000 clones; about 85% were counted once. The ten most abundant clones make up around 0.97% of the sample.

Counted from cysteine to phenylalanine, this CDR3 has 14 amino acids. The kept DNA is CDR3 alone, 42 bases in frame from the first base. The germline V gene (reference sequence) sets CDR1 to SEHNR and CDR2 to FQNEAQ. V is reduced by 5 bases and J by 8 bases, leaving a spacing of 13 bases between them. Collaborating institutions collected whole blood in K2EDTA tubes following their own protocols. For TCRbeta analysis, collaborators shipped samples as frozen whole blood, isolated PBMCs, or DNA extracted from either of those sample types. The sequenced sample consisted of peripheral blood. Rearrangement joined TRBV7-9 to TRBJ1-6, with no confidently assigned D gene. The sequence was obtained from a man in his forties or fifties with acute or convalescent COVID-19. The nucleotide sequence reads TGTGCCAGCAGCCTGCTGGGAGAATATTCACCCCTCCACTTT. Translated, this gives CASSLLGEYSPLHF.